These 32 T cell receptor beta chains came from one sample sequenced in a study of T cells in localized non-small cell lung cancer. Sequencing used immunoSEQ multiplex PCR; TCRdb keeps in-frame clones, though not all of them. The sample carries 31,000 or so clones, 80% recorded once. The sample in question was peripheral blood, obtained before any cancer treatment. The receptor source for this set is a male donor aged 60 or over with stage III squamous cell lung carcinoma.

The chain combines TRBV11-2 with TRBJ2-2, with TRBD1 as a possible D gene (6 bases). Trimming pared 6 bases from V and 5 bases from J, leaving 13 bases between. There are 14 residues in the CDR3. CDR1 and CDR2 from the germline V gene are SGHAT and FQNNGV. CDR3 coding DNA: TGTGCCAGCAGATCAGGGGTTTTTACCGGGGAGCTGTTTTTT. It specifies CASRSGVFTGELFF.

V usage is TRBV7-9 and J usage is TRBJ1-1; D is undetermined. V was clipped by 3 bases and J by 1 base, with 6 bases between them. The CDR3 is 13 residues long. Germline lookup yields CDR1 SEHNR and CDR2 FQNEAQ (reference sequence). As DNA, the CDR3 is TGTGCCAGCAGCTTGGACGCGAACACTGAAGCTTTCTTT. Protein: CASSLDANTEAFF.

V usage is TRBV4-1 and J usage is TRBJ1-2; the D is unclear. This CDR3 has 14 residues. CDR1 is MGHRA and CDR2 is YSYEKL in the germline V gene. V lost 2 bases to trimming and J lost 8 bases, with 15 bases between them. The CDR3, as DNA: TGCGCCAGCAGCCAACCCGGCAGAAGAGAGGGCTACACCTTC. Translated, it gives CASSQPGRREGYTF.

This rearrangement joins TRBV5-4 to TRBJ2-1; 12 nucleotides line up with TRBD2. This CDR3 spans 17 amino acids. CDR1 SGHNT and CDR2 YYREEE come from the germline V gene (reference sequence). V shed 3 bases and J 4 bases; nucleotides not matched to a gene: 8. The CDR3 spells CASSYEGGLAGYNEQFF. CDR3 nucleotide sequence: TGTGCCAGCAGCTACGAAGGTGGACTAGCGGGGTACAATGAGCAGTTCTTC.

This chain links TRBV18 with TRBJ2-2; weak D call: TRBD1 (6 bases). V was cut by 1 base and J by 6 bases, with 6 bases left in between. Germline V gene sequence: CDR1 KGHSH, CDR2 LQKENI. The CDR3 consists of 13 residues. This chain's CDR3 is CASSPRGPGELFF. The CDR3 nucleotides are TGTGCCAGCTCACCACGGGGGCCCGGGGAGCTGTTTTTT.

The rearrangement links TRBV18 to TRBJ2-1; D ambiguous. Trimming took off 2 bases at V and 0 bases at J, with 17 bases between the two ends. The CDR3 spans 18 residues. Germline V gene sequence: CDR1 KGHSH, CDR2 LQKENI. CDR3 loop: CASSPSAAGVSSYNEQFF. The CDR3 DNA is TGTGCCAGCTCACCATCCGCAGCCGGTGTAAGCTCCTACAATGAGCAGTTCTTC.

The chain couples TRBV7-9 to TRBJ1-4, with 8 bases identical to TRBD1. Per germline, CDR1 SEHNR and CDR2 FQNEAQ (reference sequence). The V and J ends lost 3 bases and 6 bases, in that order; junction bases with no gene match: 6. The CDR3 sequence is 15 residues long. In DNA form, the CDR3 reads TGTGCCAGCAGCTTTGAGACAGGGGTGGATGAAAAACTGTTTTTT. Amino acids: CASSFETGVDEKLFF.

The CDR3 loop reads CASSYAAGGDTQYF. CDR3 nucleotides: TGTGCCAGCAGTTACGCTGCGGGGGGAGATACGCAGTATTTT. The V and J genes are TRBV6-5 and TRBJ2-3; 8 bases map to TRBD2. The CDR3 is made up of 14 amino acids. Germline CDR1 MNHEY, CDR2 SVGAGI. The junction had 3 bases not matched to a gene; V was cut back by 2 bases and J by 5 bases.

This chain's CDR3 is CASSPLTVMNTEAFF. The CDR3 DNA is TGTGCCAGCAGCCCCCTGACAGTTATGAACACTGAAGCTTTCTTT. V usage is TRBV7-2 and J usage is TRBJ1-1, with a weak D call TRBD1 (5 bases). The V gene's germline CDR1 is SGHTA and CDR2 FQGNSA. Trimming left V 5 bases short and J 0 bases short, with 13 bases between. The CDR3 has 15 residues.

The gene calls are TRBV5-1 and TRBJ2-1; 11 bases match TRBD2. V dropped 4 bases and J dropped 8; count of bases not matched to a gene: 11. This CDR3 has 16 residues. CDR1 and CDR2 (germline): SGHRS, YFSETQ. CDR3 in DNA: TGCGCCAGCAGCCCCCTAGCGGGAGGCCCCTTGGATGAGCAGTTCTTC. Protein sequence: CASSPLAGGPLDEQFF.

V gene TRBV18 combines with J gene TRBJ1-1; 7 positions agree with TRBD1. This CDR3 region has 17 residues. Trimming at V came to 8 bases and at J to 0 bases, leaving 15 bases not matched to a gene. In germline, CDR1 is KGHSH, CDR2 LQKENI. CDR3 amino acids: CASTEDRKGRMNTEAFF. The CDR3 DNA is TGTGCCAGCACAGAGGACAGGAAAGGGAGGATGAACACTGAAGCTTTCTTT.

The chain recombines TRBV5-1 with TRBJ2-7; D gene uncertain. The CDR3 contains 16 residues. Germline assignment: CDR1 SGHRS and CDR2 YFSETQ. V gave up 0 bases and J gave up 5 bases, with 18 bases separating them. The CDR3 nucleotides read TGCGCCAGCAGCTTGGAGAAGCAGGTCCTTGGTGACGAGCAGTACTTC. Translating gives CASSLEKQVLGDEQYF.

This chain links TRBV4-1 with TRBJ2-5; 10 bases match TRBD2. V dropped 3 bases and J dropped 4; count of bases not matched to a gene: 5. Per germline, CDR1 MGHRA and CDR2 YSYEKL. This CDR3 has 15 residues. The CDR3 protein is CASSHLAGAAETQYF. In nucleotides, the CDR3 is TGCGCCAGCAGCCACCTAGCGGGAGCTGCAGAGACCCAGTACTTC.

This clone was picked up a small number of times. V and J are TRBV10-3 and TRBJ1-2; TRBD1 matches 8 bases. Germline values: CDR1 ENHRY, CDR2 SYGVKD. The junction had 8 bases not matched to a gene; V was cut back by 10 bases and J by 4 bases. CDR3 length: 13 amino acids. The CDR3 sequence is CASTTGQGYGYTF. In DNA, the CDR3 is TGTGCCAGCACTACAGGACAGGGCTATGGCTACACCTTC.

This clone has just a few counts. This rearrangement joins TRBV11-2 to TRBJ2-7; D gene uncertain. Germline V gene data show CDR1 as SGHAT and CDR2 as FQNNGV. The germline V and J ends were trimmed by 5 bases and 0 bases, with 8 bases remaining between them. The length of the CDR3 is 13 residues. In DNA form, the CDR3 reads TGTGCCAGCAGCACCGGACGCTCCTACGAGCAGTACTTC. Translated: CASSTGRSYEQYF.

The chain couples TRBV28 to TRBJ1-2; the D gene is possibly TRBD1 (6 bases). Trimming took 3 bases from V and 2 from J, leaving 19 bases between them. The CDR3 contains 17 residues. Germline assignment: CDR1 MDHEN and CDR2 SYDVKM. CDR3 sequence: CASSFTVTGTGNYGYTF. The CDR3 DNA reads TGTGCCAGCAGTTTTACGGTTACAGGGACGGGAAACTATGGCTACACCTTC.

The chain combines TRBV6-6 with TRBJ2-7; a possible D gene is TRBD2 (6 bases). Germline CDR1 MNHNY, CDR2 SVGAGI (reference sequence). Between the trimmed V and J ends, which lost 0 bases and 3 bases, there was a span of 9 bases. The CDR3 has 14 residues. CDR3 protein: CASSYSGGVYEQYF. The CDR3 region has the DNA TGTGCCAGCAGTTACTCGGGCGGGGTCTACGAGCAGTACTTC.

This clone occurred once. The rearrangement links TRBV21-1 to TRBJ2-2; TRBD1, as called in the table, went unchecked against the DNA. TRBV21-1 is annotated as a pseudogene. This CDR3 region has 15 residues. Here the CDR3 reads CASSTDRGLSGELFF. The CDR3 DNA reads TGTGCCAGCAGCACGGACAGGGGTCTTTCCGGGGAGCTGTTTTTT.

The V and J genes are TRBV4-3 and TRBJ2-7; possibly TRBD1 for D (5 bases). The CDR3 length is 16 residues. Trimming shortened V by 4 bases and J by 5 bases, and 21 bases separated the two germline ends. CDR1 is LGHNA, CDR2 YSLEER, per germline. CDR3 sequence reads: CASSPNVAAGLDEQYF. CDR3 sequence (DNA): TGCGCCAGCAGCCCAAATGTGGCGGCAGGGTTGGACGAGCAGTACTTC.

V usage is TRBV6-6 and J usage is TRBJ2-1; maybe TRBD1 (6 bases). V gave up 7 bases and J gave up 7 bases, with 8 bases separating them. Germline V lookup: CDR1 MNHNY, CDR2 SVGAGI (reference sequence). CDR3 length: 11 amino acids. The chain's CDR3 is CASKRGNEQFF. As DNA, the CDR3 is TGTGCCAGCAAAAGGGGGAATGAGCAGTTCTTC.

The chain employs TRBV27 and TRBJ2-2; weak D call: TRBD1 (5 bases). V was clipped by 6 bases and J by 2 bases, with 7 bases between them. In germline, CDR1 is MNHEY, CDR2 SMNVEV (reference sequence). The CDR3 is 13 residues long. The DNA for the CDR3 is TGTGCCAGCAGGACAGTTAACACCGGGGAGCTGTTTTTT. This sequence encodes CASRTVNTGELFF.

The chain recombines TRBV6-4 with TRBJ1-2, with D possibly matching TRBD1 (6 bases). V gave up 5 bases and J gave up 4 bases, with 17 bases separating them. Germline CDR1 reads MRHNA; CDR2 reads SNTAGT. This CDR3 contains 15 residues. CDR3: CASSPGGGAVYGYTF. The CDR3 nucleotides read TGTGCCAGCAGTCCCGGTGGGGGCGCCGTCTATGGCTACACCTTC.

The gene calls are TRBV7-3 and TRBJ2-1; tentatively, D is TRBD1 (5 bases). The CDR3 length is 13 residues. V shed 4 bases and J shed 7 bases, with 11 bases lying between them. Germline CDR1 and CDR2: SGHTA and FQGTGA. The CDR3 region has the DNA TGTGCCAGCAGCTCGCCGACAGTTAATGAGCAGTTCTTC. This gives the protein CASSSPTVNEQFF.

This chain links TRBV6-5 with TRBJ2-2; no reliable D call. Trimming cost V 4 bases and J 7 bases, with 4 bases left between them. This CDR3 is 11 amino acids long. Germline CDR1 reads MNHEY; CDR2 reads SVGAGI. The CDR3 protein is CASSFGGELFF. The CDR3 DNA reads TGTGCCAGCAGTTTTGGCGGGGAGCTGTTTTTT.

The chain employs TRBV7-9 and TRBJ1-4; D perhaps matches TRBD1 (5 bases). V lost 3 bases to trimming and J lost 0 bases, with 8 bases between them. CDR1 is SEHNR and CDR2 is FQNEAQ in the germline V gene (reference sequence). The CDR3 consists of 15 residues. Here the CDR3 reads CASSLTDTTNEKLFF. CDR3 sequence (DNA): TGTGCCAGCAGCTTGACAGATACAACTAATGAAAAACTGTTTTTT.

This clone was detected once. The chain links TRBV10-3 to TRBJ2-3, with 8 bases lining up with TRBD2. CDR1 and CDR2 from the germline V gene are ENHRY and SYGVKD. The CDR3 is 16 residues long. The V segment lost 4 bases and the J segment 0 bases; nucleotides outside the gene matches: 6. For the CDR3, the DNA is TGTGCCATCAGTGGGCGGGGGGTTGCTAGCACAGATACGCAGTATTTT. This codes for CAISGRGVASTDTQYF.

The rearrangement links TRBV6-6 to TRBJ2-7, with 11 nucleotides matching TRBD2. The junction had 7 bases not matched to a gene; V was cut back by 6 bases and J by 3 bases. CDR1 and CDR2 (germline): MNHNY, SVGAGI (reference sequence). The CDR3 consists of 15 residues. This CDR3 is CASSPLAGAHYEQYF. CDR3 coding DNA: TGTGCCAGCAGCCCACTAGCGGGGGCACACTACGAGCAGTACTTC.

A few counts support this clone. The CDR3 bases are TGTGCCAGCAACCTTTCTCCAGGGGCCTATGGCTACACCTTC. Its translation is CASNLSPGAYGYTF. V usage is TRBV7-2 and J usage is TRBJ1-2, with D tentatively TRBD1 (6 bases). Looked up from germline, CDR1 is SGHTA and CDR2 is FQGNSA. This CDR3 contains 14 residues. V was cut by 7 bases and J by 4 bases, with 16 bases left in between.

The chain employs TRBV4-1 and TRBJ2-3; D is possibly TRBD1 or TRBD2 (5 bases each). Germline loops: CDR1 MGHRA, CDR2 YSYEKL. V shed 0 bases and J shed 5 bases, with 9 bases lying between them. This CDR3 spans 14 amino acids. The CDR3 protein is CASSQDGDGDTQYF. As DNA, the CDR3 is TGCGCCAGCAGCCAAGATGGGGACGGAGATACGCAGTATTTT.

The chain recombines TRBV2 with TRBJ2-5, with 9 bases lining up with TRBD1. The CDR3 spans 14 residues. The germline CDR1 and CDR2 sequences are SNHLY and FYNNEI. Trimming cost V 4 bases and J 5 bases; bases outside gene matches: 5. CDR3 residues: CASSGDRVMETQYF. Written as DNA, the CDR3 is TGTGCCAGCAGTGGGGACAGGGTAATGGAGACCCAGTACTTC.

The rearrangement uses TRBV6-5 and TRBJ1-2; 9 bases are shared with TRBD1. After removal of 5 bases from V and 8 bases from J, the junction contained 9 bases not matched to a gene. The CDR3 has 14 amino acids. The germline V gene has CDR1 MNHEY and CDR2 SVGAGI. Here the CDR3 reads CASSSNRGLGGYTF. Here the CDR3 DNA reads TGTGCCAGCAGTAGCAACAGGGGGCTGGGAGGCTACACCTTC.

This chain joins TRBV19 and TRBJ2-2; 11 bases fit TRBD2. From germline, CDR1 is LNHDA and CDR2 SQIVND (reference sequence). This CDR3 contains 17 residues. Trimming removed 8 bases from V and 0 bases from J; junction bases left unmatched: 8. In nucleotides, the CDR3 is TGTGCCAGTGCGGGACTAGCGGCAACTGCGAACACCGGGGAGCTGTTTTTT. Translating it yields CASAGLAATANTGELFF. Variable domain in full (rest from reference TRBV19 and TRBJ2-2): DGGITQSPKYLFRKEGQNVTLSCEQNLNHDAMYWYRQDPGQGLRLIYYSQIVNDFQKGDIAEGYSVSREKKESFPLTVTSAQKNPTAFYLCASAGLAATANTGELFFGEGSRLTVL.